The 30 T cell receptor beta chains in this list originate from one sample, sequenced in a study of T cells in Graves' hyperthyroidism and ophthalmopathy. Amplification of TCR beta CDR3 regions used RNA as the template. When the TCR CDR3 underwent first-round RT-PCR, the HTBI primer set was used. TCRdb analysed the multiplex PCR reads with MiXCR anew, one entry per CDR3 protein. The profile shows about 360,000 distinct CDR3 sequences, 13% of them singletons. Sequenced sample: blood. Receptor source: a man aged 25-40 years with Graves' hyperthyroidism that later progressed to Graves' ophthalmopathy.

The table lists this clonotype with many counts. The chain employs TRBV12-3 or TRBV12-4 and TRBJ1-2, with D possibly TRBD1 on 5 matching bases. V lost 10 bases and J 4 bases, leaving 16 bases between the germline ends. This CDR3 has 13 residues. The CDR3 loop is CATKGTGFYGYTF. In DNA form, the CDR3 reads TGTGCCACCAAGGGGACGGGTTTCTATGGCTACACCTTC.

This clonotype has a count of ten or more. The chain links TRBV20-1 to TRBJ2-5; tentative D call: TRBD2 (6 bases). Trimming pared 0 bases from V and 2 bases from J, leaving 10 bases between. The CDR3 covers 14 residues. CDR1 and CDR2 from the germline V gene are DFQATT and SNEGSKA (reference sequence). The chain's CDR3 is CSARDWRGQETQYF. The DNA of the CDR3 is TGCAGTGCTAGAGATTGGAGGGGTCAAGAGACCCAGTACTTC.

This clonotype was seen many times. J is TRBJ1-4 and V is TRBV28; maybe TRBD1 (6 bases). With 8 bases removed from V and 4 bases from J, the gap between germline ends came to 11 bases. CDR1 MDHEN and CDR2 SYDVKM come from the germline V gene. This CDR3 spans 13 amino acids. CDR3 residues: CASFGQFNEKLFF. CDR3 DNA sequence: TGTGCCAGCTTTGGACAGTTTAATGAAAAACTGTTTTTT.

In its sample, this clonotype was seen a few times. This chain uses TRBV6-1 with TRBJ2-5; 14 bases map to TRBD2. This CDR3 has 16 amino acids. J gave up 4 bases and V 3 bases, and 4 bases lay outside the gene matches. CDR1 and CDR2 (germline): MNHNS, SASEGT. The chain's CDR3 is CASSEGLAGVSETQYF. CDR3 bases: TGTGCCAGCAGTGAGGGACTAGCGGGGGTTTCAGAGACCCAGTACTTC.

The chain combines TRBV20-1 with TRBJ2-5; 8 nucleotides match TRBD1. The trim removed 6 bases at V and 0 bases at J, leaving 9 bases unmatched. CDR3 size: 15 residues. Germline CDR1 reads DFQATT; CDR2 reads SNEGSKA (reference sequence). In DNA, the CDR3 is TGCAGTGCGGACAGGGATGGGGGGTACCAAGAGACCCAGTACTTC. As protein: CSADRDGGYQETQYF.

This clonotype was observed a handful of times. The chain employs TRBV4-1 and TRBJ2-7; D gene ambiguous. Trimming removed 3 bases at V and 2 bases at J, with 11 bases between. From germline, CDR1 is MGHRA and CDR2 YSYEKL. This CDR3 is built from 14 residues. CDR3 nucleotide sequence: TGCGCCAGCAGCCAGGGGATTATGGCCTACGAGCAGTACTTC. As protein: CASSQGIMAYEQYF.

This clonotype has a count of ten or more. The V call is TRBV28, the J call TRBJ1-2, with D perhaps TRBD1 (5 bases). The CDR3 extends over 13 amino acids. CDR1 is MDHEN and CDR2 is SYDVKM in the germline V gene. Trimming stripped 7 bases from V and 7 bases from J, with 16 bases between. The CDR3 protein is CASTYDSLRGYTF. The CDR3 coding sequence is TGTGCCAGCACCTATGACAGCCTCCGTGGCTACACCTTC.

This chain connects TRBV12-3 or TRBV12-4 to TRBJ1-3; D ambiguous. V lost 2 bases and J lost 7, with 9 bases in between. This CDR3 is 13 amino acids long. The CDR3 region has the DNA TGTGCCAGCAGTTTAAATCCAAAGAACACCATATATTTT. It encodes CASSLNPKNTIYF.

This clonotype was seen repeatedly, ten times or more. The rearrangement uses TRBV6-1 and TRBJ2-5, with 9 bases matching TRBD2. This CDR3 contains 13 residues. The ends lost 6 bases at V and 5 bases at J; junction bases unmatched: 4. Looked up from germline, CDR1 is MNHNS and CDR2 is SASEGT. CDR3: CASRGLAWETQYF. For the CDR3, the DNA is TGTGCCAGCAGGGGACTAGCCTGGGAGACCCAGTACTTC.

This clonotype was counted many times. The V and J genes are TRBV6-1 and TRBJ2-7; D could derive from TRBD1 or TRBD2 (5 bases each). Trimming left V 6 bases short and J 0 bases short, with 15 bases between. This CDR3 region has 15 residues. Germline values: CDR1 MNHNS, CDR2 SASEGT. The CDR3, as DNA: TGTGCCAGCAGGCACGCAGGGAGTCCCTCCTACGAGCAGTACTTC. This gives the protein CASRHAGSPSYEQYF.

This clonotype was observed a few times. The CDR3 DNA follows: TGTGCCAGCAGCGTAGCTACCGGGACAGCCTACGAGCAGTACTTC. Residues: CASSVATGTAYEQYF. The chain is built from TRBV9 and TRBJ2-7, with TRBD1 identical over 7 bases. The CDR3 loop spans 15 amino acids. The germline gives CDR1 SGDLS, CDR2 YYNGEE. The junction had 5 bases not matched to a gene; V was cut back by 0 bases and J by 2 bases.

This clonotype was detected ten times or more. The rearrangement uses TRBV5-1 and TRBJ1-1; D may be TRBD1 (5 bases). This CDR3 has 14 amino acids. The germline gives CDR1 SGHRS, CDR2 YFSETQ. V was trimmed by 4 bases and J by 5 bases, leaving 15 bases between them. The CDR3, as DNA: TGCGCCAGCAGCCCATCCAGGGCGGGAACTGAAGCTTTCTTT. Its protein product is CASSPSRAGTEAFF.

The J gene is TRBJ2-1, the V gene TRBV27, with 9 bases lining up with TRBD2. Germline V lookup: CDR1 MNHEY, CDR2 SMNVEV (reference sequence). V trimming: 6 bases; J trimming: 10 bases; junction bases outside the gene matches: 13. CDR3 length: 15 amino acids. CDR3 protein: CASSQAGGGAREQFF. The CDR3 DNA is TGTGCCAGCAGCCAAGCGGGCGGGGGGGCGAGGGAGCAGTTCTTC.

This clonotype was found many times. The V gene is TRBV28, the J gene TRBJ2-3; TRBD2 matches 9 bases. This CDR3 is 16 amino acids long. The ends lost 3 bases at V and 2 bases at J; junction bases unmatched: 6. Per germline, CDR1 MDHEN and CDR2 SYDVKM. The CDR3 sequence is CASSLAASGDTDTQYF. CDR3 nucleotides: TGTGCCAGCAGTTTGGCAGCTAGCGGGGACACAGATACGCAGTATTTT.

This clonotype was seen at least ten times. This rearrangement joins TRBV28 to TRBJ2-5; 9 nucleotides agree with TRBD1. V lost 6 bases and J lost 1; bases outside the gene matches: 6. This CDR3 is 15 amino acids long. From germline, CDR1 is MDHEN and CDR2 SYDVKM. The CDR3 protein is CASSPGQGIQETQYF. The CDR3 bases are TGTGCCAGCAGCCCGGGACAGGGTATCCAAGAGACCCAGTACTTC.

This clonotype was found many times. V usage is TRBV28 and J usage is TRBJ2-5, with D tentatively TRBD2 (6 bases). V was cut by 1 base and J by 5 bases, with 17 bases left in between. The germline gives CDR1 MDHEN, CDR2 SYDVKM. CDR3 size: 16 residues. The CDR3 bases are TGTGCCAGCAGTTTATCGGGGGTCCTGAGGAGGGAGACCCAGTACTTC. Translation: CASSLSGVLRRETQYF.

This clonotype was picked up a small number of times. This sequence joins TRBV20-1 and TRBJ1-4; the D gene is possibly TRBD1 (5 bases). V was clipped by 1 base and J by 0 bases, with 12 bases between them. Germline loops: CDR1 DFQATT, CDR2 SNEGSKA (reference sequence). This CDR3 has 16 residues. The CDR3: CSARVQGATTNEKLFF. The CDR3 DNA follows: TGCAGTGCTAGAGTTCAAGGGGCAACAACTAATGAAAAACTGTTTTTT.

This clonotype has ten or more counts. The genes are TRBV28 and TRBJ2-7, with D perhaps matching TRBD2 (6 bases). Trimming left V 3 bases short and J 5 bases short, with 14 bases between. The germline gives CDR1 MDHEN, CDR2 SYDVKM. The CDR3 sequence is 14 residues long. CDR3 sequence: CASSFRGIVNEQYF. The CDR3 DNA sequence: TGTGCCAGCAGTTTCCGGGGGATTGTGAACGAGCAGTACTTC.

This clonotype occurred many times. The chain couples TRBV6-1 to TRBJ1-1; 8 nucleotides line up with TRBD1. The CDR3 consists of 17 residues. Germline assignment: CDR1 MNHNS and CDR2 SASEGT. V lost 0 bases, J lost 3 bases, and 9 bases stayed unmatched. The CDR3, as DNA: TGTGCCAGCAGTGAAGCGCTCCAGGGGGCAATCGACACTGAAGCTTTCTTT. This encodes CASSEALQGAIDTEAFF.

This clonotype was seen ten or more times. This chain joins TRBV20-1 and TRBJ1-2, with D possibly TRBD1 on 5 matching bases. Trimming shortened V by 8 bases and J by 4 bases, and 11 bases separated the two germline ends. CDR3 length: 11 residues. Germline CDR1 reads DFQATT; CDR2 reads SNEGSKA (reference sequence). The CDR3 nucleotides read TGCAGTCTCGACAGCCTCTATGGCTACACCTTC. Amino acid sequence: CSLDSLYGYTF.

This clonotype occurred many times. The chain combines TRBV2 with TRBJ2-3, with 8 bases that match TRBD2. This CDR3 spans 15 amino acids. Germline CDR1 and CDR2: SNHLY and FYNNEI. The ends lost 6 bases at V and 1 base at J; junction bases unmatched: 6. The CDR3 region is CASRPGLVGTDTQYF. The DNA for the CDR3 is TGTGCCAGCAGACCGGGACTAGTGGGCACAGATACGCAGTATTTT.

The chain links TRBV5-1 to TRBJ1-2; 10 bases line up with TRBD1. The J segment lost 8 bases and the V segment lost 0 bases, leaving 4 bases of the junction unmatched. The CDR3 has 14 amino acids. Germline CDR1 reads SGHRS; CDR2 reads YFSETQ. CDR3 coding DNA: TGCGCCAGCAGCTTGGCCGCGACAGGGGGCGGCTACACCTTC. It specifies CASSLAATGGGYTF.

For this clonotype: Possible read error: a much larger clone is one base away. The CDR3 bases are TGTGTCTGGAGTCGTGCGGGGAATGAGCAGTTCTTC. Translation gives CVWSRAGNEQFF. The rearrangement links TRBV30 to TRBJ2-1; a weak D match, TRBD2 (6 bases). The CDR3 is 12 residues long. Germline CDR1 reads GTSNPN; CDR2 reads SVGIG (reference sequence).

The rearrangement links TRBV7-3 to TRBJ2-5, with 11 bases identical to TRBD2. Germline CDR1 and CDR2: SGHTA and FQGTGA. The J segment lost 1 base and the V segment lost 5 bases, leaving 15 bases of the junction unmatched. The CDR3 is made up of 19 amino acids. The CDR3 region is CASSAYRPPGLAVQETQYF. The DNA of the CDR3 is TGTGCCAGCAGCGCCTACCGTCCCCCGGGACTAGCGGTCCAAGAGACCCAGTACTTC.

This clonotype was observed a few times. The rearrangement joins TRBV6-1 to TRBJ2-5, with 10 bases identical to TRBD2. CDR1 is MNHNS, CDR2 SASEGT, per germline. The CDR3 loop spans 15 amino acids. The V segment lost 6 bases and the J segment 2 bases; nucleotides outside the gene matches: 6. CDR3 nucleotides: TGTGCCAGCAGCCCCAGCGGGGGGGGGCAAGAGACCCAGTACTTC. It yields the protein CASSPSGGGQETQYF.

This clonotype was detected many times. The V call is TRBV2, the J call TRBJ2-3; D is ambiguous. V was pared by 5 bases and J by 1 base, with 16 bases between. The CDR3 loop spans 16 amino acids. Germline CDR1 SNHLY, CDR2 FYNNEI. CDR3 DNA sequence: TGTGCCAGCAGTCGGCTATTTACAGAACGCACAGATACGCAGTATTTT. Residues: CASSRLFTERTDTQYF.

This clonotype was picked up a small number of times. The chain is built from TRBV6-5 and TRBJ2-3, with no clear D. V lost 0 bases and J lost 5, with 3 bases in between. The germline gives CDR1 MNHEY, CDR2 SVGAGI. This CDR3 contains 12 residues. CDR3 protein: CASSYSGDTQYF. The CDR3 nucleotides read TGTGCCAGCAGTTACTCTGGAGATACGCAGTATTTT.

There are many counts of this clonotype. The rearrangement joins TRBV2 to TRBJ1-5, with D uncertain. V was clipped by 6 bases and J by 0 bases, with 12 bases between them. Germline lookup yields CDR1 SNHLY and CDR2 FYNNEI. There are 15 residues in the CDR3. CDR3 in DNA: TGTGCCAGCAGGGACCGTACCTATAGCAATCAGCCCCAGCATTTT. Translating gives CASRDRTYSNQPQHF.

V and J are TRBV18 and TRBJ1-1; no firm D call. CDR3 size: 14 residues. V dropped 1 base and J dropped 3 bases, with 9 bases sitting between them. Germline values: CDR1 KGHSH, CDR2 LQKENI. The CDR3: CASSPLGWDTEAFF. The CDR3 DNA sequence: TGTGCCAGCTCACCACTGGGGTGGGACACTGAAGCTTTCTTT.

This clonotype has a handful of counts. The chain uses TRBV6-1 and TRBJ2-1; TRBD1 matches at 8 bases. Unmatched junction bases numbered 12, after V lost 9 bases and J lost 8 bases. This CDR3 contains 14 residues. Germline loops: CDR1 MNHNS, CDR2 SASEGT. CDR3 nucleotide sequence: TGTGCCAGTCAACGTCAGGGGGCCGGTGATGAGCAGTTCTTC. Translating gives CASQRQGAGDEQFF.